This entry describes one TCR beta chain. This record belongs to a study of OX40 agonist ivuxolimab in advanced cancers. Study as a whole: Recorded diagnoses for dose-escalation patients were hepatocellular carcinoma, melanoma, renal cell or head and neck cancer. Among those enrolled, mean age was approximately 60 years (range roughly 20 to 85) and 70% to 85% were male.

The germline V gene encodes CDR1 MNHEY and CDR2 SVGAGI. Between the trimmed V and J ends, which lost 0 bases and 2 bases, there was a span of 11 bases. CDR3 length: 16 residues. TCRdb's table, derived via immunoSEQ multiplex PCR, lists solely in-frame clones and lacks some. The sample includes tens of thousands of clones, about 85% of them seen just once. This TCR was sampled from an adult with an advanced solid tumor such as melanoma, head and neck, liver or kidney cancer. This sample comprised CD4+ or CD8+ T cells sorted from blood, obtained in a trial of the OX40 agonist ivuxolimab. The chain links TRBV6-5 to TRBJ1-3, with a weak D call TRBD1 (5 bases). The CDR3 here is CASSYSTGVAGNTIYF. The CDR3 DNA is TGTGCCAGCAGTTACTCGACGGGGGTCGCTGGAAACACCATATATTTT.